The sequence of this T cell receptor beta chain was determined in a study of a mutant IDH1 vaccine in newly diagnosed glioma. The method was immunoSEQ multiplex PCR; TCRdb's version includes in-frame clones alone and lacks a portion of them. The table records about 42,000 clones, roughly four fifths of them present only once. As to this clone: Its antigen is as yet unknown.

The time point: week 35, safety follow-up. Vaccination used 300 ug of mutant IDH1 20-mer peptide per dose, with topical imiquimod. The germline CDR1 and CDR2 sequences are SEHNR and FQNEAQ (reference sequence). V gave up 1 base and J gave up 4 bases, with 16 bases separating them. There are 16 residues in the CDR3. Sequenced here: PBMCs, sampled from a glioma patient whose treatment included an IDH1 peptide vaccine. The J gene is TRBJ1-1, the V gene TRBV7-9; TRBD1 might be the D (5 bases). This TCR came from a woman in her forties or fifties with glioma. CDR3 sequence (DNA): TGTGCCAGCAGCTTAGTTCCGGGGGGTTCGTCCACTGAAGCTTTCTTT. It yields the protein CASSLVPGGSSTEAFF.